The 6 T cell receptor beta chains below come from one sample, sequenced in a study of shared clonotypes between healthy human individuals. The protocol was immunoSEQ multiplex PCR, while the TCRdb copy is restricted to in-frame clones and leaves out a portion. This table has 850,000 to 1,200,000 clones, 70% to 80% appearing once. The sequencing sample was made of memory CD4+ T cells sorted from blood. Sample subset: CD45RA-negative fraction. The receptors were gathered from a man between 18 and 35 years old in good health.

This chain links TRBV7-2 with TRBJ2-3; D unclear. Germline lookup yields CDR1 SGHTA and CDR2 FQGNSA. The V and J ends lost 3 bases and 3 bases respectively, with 4 bases between them. The CDR3 spans 12 residues. The CDR3 protein is CASSFITDTQYF. As DNA, the CDR3 is TGTGCCAGCAGCTTTATTACAGATACGCAGTATTTT.

The V call is TRBV19, the J call TRBJ2-2; D not resolved. V lost 5 bases to trimming and J lost 7 bases, with 14 bases between them. The CDR3 consists of 14 residues. The germline gives CDR1 LNHDA, CDR2 SQIVND (reference sequence). CDR3 sequence (DNA): TGTGCCAGTAGTCTCGGACCCGCCGGCGGGGAGCTGTTTTTT. Its translation: CASSLGPAGGELFF. The full variable domain, with the rest looked up from reference TRBV19 and TRBJ2-2, is DGGITQSPKYLFRKEGQNVTLSCEQNLNHDAMYWYRQDPGQGLRLIYYSQIVNDFQKGDIAEGYSVSREKKESFPLTVTSAQKNPTAFYLCASSLGPAGGELFFGEGSRLTVL.

The chain has TRBV30 and TRBJ2-7; 7 positions match TRBD1. The germline gives CDR1 GTSNPN, CDR2 SVGIG (reference sequence). The CDR3 runs to 15 residues. J gave up 4 bases and V 0 bases, and 9 bases lay outside the gene matches. The CDR3 coding sequence is TGTGCCTGGAGTGTAGAAAACAGGGGTCCGTACGAGCAGTACTTC. This encodes CAWSVENRGPYEQYF.

Concerning this clone: The sample has other DNA sequences that encode this CDR3 too. The genes are TRBV5-1 and TRBJ2-3; no clear D. The CDR3 is 14 amino acids. Germline CDR1 is SGHRS and CDR2 is YFSETQ. The ends were cut back, 0 bases at V and 0 bases at J, with 5 bases in the middle. The CDR3 is CASSLGQSTDTQYF. The CDR3 region has the DNA TGCGCCAGCAGCTTGGGGCAGAGCACAGATACGCAGTATTTT.

Here the CDR3 reads CASSQQTVLYGYTF. CDR3 DNA: TGCGCCAGCAGCCAGCAGACAGTTCTCTATGGCTACACCTTC. J is TRBJ1-2 and V is TRBV4-1, with D possibly being TRBD1 (5 bases). CDR3 length equals 14 residues. Per the germline V gene, CDR1 is MGHRA and CDR2 is YSYEKL. Between the trimmed V and J ends, which lost 3 bases and 4 bases, there was a span of 12 bases.

For this clone: An end of the junction differs from the germline gene, which may be a read error. The chain joins TRBV5-4 to TRBJ1-5; D is uncertain. The CDR3 is 15 amino acids. Germline CDR1 SGHNT, CDR2 YYREEE (reference sequence). This CDR3 reads CASSRSLWNGEPQHF. For the CDR3, the DNA is TGCGCCAGCAGCCGAAGTTTGTGGAACGGTGAGCCCCAGCATTTT.